The clone carrying this T cell receptor beta chain was observed at least ten times. The sample belongs to a study of regulatory T cells in long-lasting Graves disease. CDR3-region Arm-PCR and iRepertoire HTBI primers produced the TCR beta libraries. TCRdb ran MiXCR on the multiplex PCR reads and lists one entry per CDR3 protein. The top ten hold approximately 31% of the sample, which has nearly 350,000 distinct CDR3 sequences, about 19% seen once. Time point indicated: persistent/refractory GD, antithyroid drugs over 5 years with positive TRAb. Extracted RNA from PBMCs served as the source of the TCR library. The ends were cut back, 5 bases at V and 0 bases at J, with 2 bases in the middle. From germline, CDR1 is DFQATT and CDR2 SNEGSKA (reference sequence). The CDR3 contains 12 residues.

Material: peripheral blood mononuclear cells (PBMCs), obtained when the disease was refractory, from a patient treated with antithyroid drugs. The V gene is TRBV20-1, the J gene TRBJ2-6; D gene unclear. The receptor comes from a female donor with Graves disease. CDR3 coding DNA: TGCAGTGCTGTCTCTGGGGCCAACGTCCTGACTTTC. It specifies CSAVSGANVLTF.